Presented here are 22 T cell receptor beta chains from one specimen sequenced in a study of cytomegalovirus exposure and HLA in healthy donors. It was with 60 Vbeta and 13 Jbeta primers that the PCR ran. Data came from immunoSEQ multiplex PCR; TCRdb stores just in-frame clones and leaves some out. The data hold 150,000 to 200,000 clones, with roughly 70% observed a single time. What was sequenced was PBMCs. The receptors shown here come from a girl aged 10 to 17 in good health and CMV-seronegative.

The sample holds a few counts of this clone. This chain connects TRBV4-1 to TRBJ2-2; no firm D call. The CDR3 runs 14 residues. Per germline, CDR1 MGHRA and CDR2 YSYEKL. Trimming took off 0 bases at V and 1 base at J, with 3 bases between the two ends. CDR3: CASSQDKNTGELFF. CDR3 nucleotide sequence: TGCGCCAGCAGCCAAGATAAGAACACCGGGGAGCTGTTTTTT.

This sequence joins TRBV29-1 and TRBJ2-5, with TRBD2 matching over 12 bases. The CDR3 consists of 15 residues. Trimming took 6 bases from V and 2 from J; bases not matched to a gene: 7. CDR1 is SQVTM and CDR2 is ANQGSEA in the germline V gene. CDR3 bases: TGCAGCGTCGCCCGACTAGCGGGGGAACAAGAGACCCAGTACTTC. Amino acids: CSVARLAGEQETQYF.

V gene TRBV6-6 combines with J gene TRBJ2-1, with 8 positions matching TRBD1. Germline V gene sequence: CDR1 MNHNY, CDR2 SVGAGI (reference sequence). This CDR3 contains 15 residues. V lost 5 bases and J lost 5; bases outside the gene matches: 8. The CDR3 protein is CASSRLTGVDNEQFF. For the CDR3, the DNA is TGTGCCAGCAGTCGACTGACAGGGGTGGACAATGAGCAGTTCTTC.

The V call is TRBV6-1, the J call TRBJ1-5; possibly TRBD1 for D (6 bases). With 8 bases removed from V and 6 bases from J, the gap between germline ends came to 17 bases. Germline V CDR1 and CDR2: MNHNS, SASEGT. The CDR3 loop spans 14 amino acids. CDR3 sequence: CASGPGGSGQPQHF. CDR3 coding DNA: TGTGCCAGCGGTCCGGGGGGCTCAGGTCAGCCCCAGCATTTT.

The chain recombines TRBV5-1 with TRBJ2-3, with D perhaps TRBD1 (5 bases). Germline lookup yields CDR1 SGHRS and CDR2 YFSETQ. The CDR3 spans 15 residues. The V and J ends lost 0 bases and 3 bases respectively, with 11 bases between them. The CDR3: CASSLGGQFTDTQYF. CDR3 DNA sequence: TGCGCCAGCAGCTTGGGGGGCCAATTTACAGATACGCAGTATTTT.

V is TRBV7-2 and J is TRBJ1-2, with D perhaps matching TRBD1 (5 bases). The CDR3 spans 15 residues. V was clipped by 6 bases and J by 2 bases, with 16 bases between them. Germline loops: CDR1 SGHTA, CDR2 FQGNSA. CDR3 in amino acids: CASRPTLGGNYGYTF. CDR3 bases: TGTGCCAGCAGACCTACCCTCGGGGGGAACTATGGCTACACCTTC.

The chain is built from TRBV28 and TRBJ1-1; a weak D match, TRBD1 (5 bases). Germline V CDR1 and CDR2: MDHEN, SYDVKM. With 6 bases removed from V and 4 bases from J, the gap between germline ends came to 15 bases. The CDR3 spans 14 residues. For the CDR3, the DNA is TGTGCCAGCAGAGCTGCCAGGGCGGCCACTGAAGCTTTCTTT. As protein: CASRAARAATEAFF.

The chain uses TRBV2 and TRBJ1-1, with TRBD1 as a possible D gene (6 bases). The V end was cut by 0 bases, the J end by 11 bases, with 16 bases between. Germline V gene lookup returns CDR1 SNHLY and CDR2 FYNNEI. There are 14 residues in the CDR3. The CDR3 DNA sequence: TGTGCCAGCAGTGAAGCAGGACAGCTCGGTGTGGCTTTCTTT. Amino acid sequence: CASSEAGQLGVAFF.

The chain recombines TRBV19 with TRBJ1-5; 9 bases fit TRBD1. The CDR3 loop spans 13 amino acids. Unmatched junction bases numbered 4, after V lost 8 bases and J lost 5 bases. The germline V gene has CDR1 LNHDA and CDR2 SQIVND (reference sequence). CDR3 DNA: TGTGCCAGTGCCCGACAGGGGGATCAGCCCCAGCATTTT. This gives the protein CASARQGDQPQHF.

The gene calls are TRBV6-1 and TRBJ1-1; D gene ambiguous. The length of the CDR3 is 12 residues. Trimming cost V 8 bases and J 4 bases, with 11 bases left between them. CDR1 and CDR2 from the germline V gene are MNHNS and SASEGT. In nucleotides, the CDR3 is TGTGCCAGCGCGGGCGCTGGCACTGAAGCTTTCTTT. Translated, it gives CASAGAGTEAFF.

This clone has more than one count but fewer than ten. The V and J genes are TRBV19 and TRBJ2-7; 8 bases are a match to TRBD1. Germline values: CDR1 LNHDA, CDR2 SQIVND (reference sequence). The V gene end was trimmed by 4 bases and the J gene end by 3 bases; junction bases not matched to a gene: 8. The CDR3 is 15 residues long. The CDR3 coding sequence is TGTGCCAGTAGTAGTGGAACAGGGGGTGGCTACGAGCAGTACTTC. Translated: CASSSGTGGGYEQYF.

V usage is TRBV7-3 and J usage is TRBJ1-6, with 7 bases that match TRBD1. Germline CDR1 SGHTA, CDR2 FQGTGA. V lost 4 bases and J lost 8; bases outside the gene matches: 8. The CDR3 length is 15 residues. The CDR3 here is CASSSDRVSYSPLHF. The CDR3 DNA is TGTGCCAGCAGCTCTGACAGGGTTTCTTATTCACCCCTCCACTTT.

This chain uses TRBV5-4 with TRBJ1-1; 9 bases are shared with TRBD1. The V gene end was trimmed by 2 bases and the J gene end by 4 bases; junction bases not matched to a gene: 9. From germline, CDR1 is SGHNT and CDR2 YYREEE (reference sequence). The CDR3 length is 16 residues. This CDR3 is CASSLYGTGISTEAFF. The CDR3 DNA follows: TGTGCCAGCAGCTTATACGGGACAGGGATTTCCACTGAAGCTTTCTTT. Full variable domain (rest looked up from reference TRBV5-4 and TRBJ1-1): ETGVTQSPTHLIKTRGQQVTLRCSSQSGHNTVSWYQQALGQGPQFIFQYYREEENGRGNFPPRFSGLQFPNYSSELNVNALELDDSALYLCASSLYGTGISTEAFFGQGTRLTVV.

The V gene is TRBV11-2, the J gene TRBJ1-5, with 8 bases identical to TRBD1. The CDR3 is made up of 16 amino acids. V shed 4 bases and J 5 bases; nucleotides not matched to a gene: 10. Germline CDR1 reads SGHAT; CDR2 reads FQNNGV. Here the CDR3 DNA reads TGTGCCAGCAGCTCCGGCCGACAGGGGCGCGATCAGCCCCAGCATTTT. Its translation: CASSSGRQGRDQPQHF.

This clone was seen only a few times. V usage is TRBV2 and J usage is TRBJ1-2, with 8 bases identical to TRBD1. J lost 8 bases, V lost 6 bases, and 17 bases had no gene match. The V gene's germline CDR1 is SNHLY and CDR2 FYNNEI. This CDR3 spans 16 amino acids. As DNA, the CDR3 is TGTGCCAGCAGCCCTCACCTTGGAACAGGGGGGATAGGCTACACCTTC. Encoded protein: CASSPHLGTGGIGYTF.

The chain uses TRBV6-1 and TRBJ1-1, with D possibly TRBD1 on 5 matching bases. V was cut by 5 bases and J by 1 base, with 8 bases left in between. CDR1 is MNHNS, CDR2 SASEGT, per germline. The CDR3 runs to 13 residues. Here the CDR3 reads CASSYTGNTEAFF. The CDR3 nucleotides are TGTGCCAGCAGTTATACAGGGAACACTGAAGCTTTCTTT.

This clone came up once. V gene TRBV6-6 combines with J gene TRBJ2-3, with D perhaps matching TRBD2 (6 bases). Per the germline V gene, CDR1 is MNHNY and CDR2 is SVGAGI (reference sequence). The ends were cut back, 6 bases at V and 3 bases at J, with 19 bases in the middle. There are 16 residues in the CDR3. As DNA, the CDR3 is TGTGCCAGCAGCACGAGATCCGGGGGTGCAACAGATACGCAGTATTTT. Its protein is CASSTRSGGATDTQYF.

This chain connects TRBV6-4 to TRBJ2-5; 13 bases line up with TRBD2. The CDR3 spans 18 residues. Trimming took 8 bases from V and 6 from J; bases not matched to a gene: 18. Germline lookup yields CDR1 MRHNA and CDR2 SNTAGT. The CDR3 protein is CASQPRTSGGLRVKTQYF. CDR3 DNA sequence: TGTGCCAGCCAGCCTCGGACTAGCGGGGGTCTAAGAGTGAAGACCCAGTACTTC.

V gene TRBV27 combines with J gene TRBJ2-2; 9 nucleotides agree with TRBD1. The germline gives CDR1 MNHEY, CDR2 SMNVEV (reference sequence). The junction had 4 bases not matched to a gene; V was cut back by 6 bases and J by 5 bases. The CDR3 is 14 residues long. The CDR3 nucleotides read TGTGCCAGCAGGATGGGACAGGGTACCGGGGAGCTGTTTTTT. Its translation is CASRMGQGTGELFF.

CDR3 in DNA: TGTGCCAGCAGCAAGGTAGCGGTGAGCACAGATACGCAGTATTTT. The encoded protein is CASSKVAVSTDTQYF. The genes are TRBV7-2 and TRBJ2-3, with D possibly matching TRBD2 (6 bases). The germline V and J ends were trimmed by 5 bases and 0 bases, with 12 bases remaining between them. CDR3 length: 15 residues. CDR1 SGHTA and CDR2 FQGNSA come from the germline V gene.

The chain couples TRBV30 to TRBJ2-5; a weak D match, TRBD1 (5 bases). V was shortened by 3 bases and J by 7 bases, with 15 bases between the two germline ends. Germline lookup yields CDR1 GTSNPN and CDR2 SVGIG (reference sequence). The CDR3 runs to 13 residues. CDR3 nucleotide sequence: TGTGCCTGGAGCAGACAGTCGGATGGGACCCAGTACTTC. It yields the protein CAWSRQSDGTQYF.

CDR3: CASNLGGGRWTEAFF. The CDR3 DNA is TGCGCCAGCAATCTAGGGGGGGGCAGGTGGACTGAAGCTTTCTTT. The rearrangement uses TRBV10-2 and TRBJ1-1; D is possibly TRBD1 (6 bases). Per germline, CDR1 WSHSY and CDR2 SAAADI. V was trimmed by 7 bases and J by 5 bases, leaving 20 bases between them. The CDR3 has 15 amino acids.